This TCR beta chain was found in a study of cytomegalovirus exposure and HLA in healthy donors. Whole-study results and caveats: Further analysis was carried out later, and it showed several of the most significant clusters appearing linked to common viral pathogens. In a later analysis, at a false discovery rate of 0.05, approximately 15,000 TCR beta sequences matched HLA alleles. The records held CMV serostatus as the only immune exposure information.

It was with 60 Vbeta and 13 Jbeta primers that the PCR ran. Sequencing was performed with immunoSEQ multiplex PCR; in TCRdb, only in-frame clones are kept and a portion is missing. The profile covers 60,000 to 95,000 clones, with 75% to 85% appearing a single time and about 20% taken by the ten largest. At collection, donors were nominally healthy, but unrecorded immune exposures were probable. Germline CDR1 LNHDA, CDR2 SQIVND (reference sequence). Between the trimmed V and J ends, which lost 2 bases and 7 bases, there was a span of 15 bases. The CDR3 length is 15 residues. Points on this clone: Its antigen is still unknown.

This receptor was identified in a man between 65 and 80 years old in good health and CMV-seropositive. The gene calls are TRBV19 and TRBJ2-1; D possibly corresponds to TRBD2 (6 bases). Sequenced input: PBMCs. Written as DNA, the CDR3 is TGTGCCAGTAGTATAAGGGTGCAGGAGGGGAATGAGCAGTTCTTC. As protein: CASSIRVQEGNEQFF.